This entry lists 16 T cell receptor beta chains sequenced from one sample in a study of T cells in localized non-small cell lung cancer. Clones were read by immunoSEQ multiplex PCR, and TCRdb kept only the in-frame ones, dropping some. The sample includes 35,000 to 45,000 clones, approximately 90% of them seen just once. This specimen was peripheral blood, taken before any cancer treatment. The receptors originated from a woman aged 18 to 55 with stage III lung adenocarcinoma.

This clone was seen a few times. The chain joins TRBV13 to TRBJ2-5; D is possibly TRBD2 (7 bases). The CDR3 totals 15 residues. Trimming pared 6 bases from V and 1 base from J, leaving 15 bases between. Germline V gene lookup returns CDR1 PRHDT and CDR2 FYEKMQ (reference sequence). DNA for the CDR3: TGTGCCAGCAGTGTTAAGGGGGGGGCCCAAGAGACCCAGTACTTC. Its translation: CASSVKGGAQETQYF.

V is TRBV29-1 and J is TRBJ2-7; 10 nucleotides line up with TRBD1. The V gene's germline CDR1 is SQVTM and CDR2 ANQGSEA. J gave up 3 bases and V 6 bases, and 8 bases lay outside the gene matches. The CDR3 is 14 amino acids. This CDR3 reads CSVAGQGDVYEQYF. The CDR3 DNA is TGCAGCGTCGCCGGACAGGGGGATGTCTACGAGCAGTACTTC.

This rearrangement joins TRBV14 to TRBJ1-1, with D unresolved. The CDR3 length is 16 residues. Trimming removed 2 bases from V and 4 bases from J, with 17 bases in between. The germline V gene encodes CDR1 SGHDN and CDR2 FVKESK. The CDR3 DNA sequence: TGTGCCAGCAGCCAACTTCCGCGCATATGGGGCACTGAAGCTTTCTTT. It translates to CASSQLPRIWGTEAFF.

V usage is TRBV18 and J usage is TRBJ1-2; a weak D match, TRBD1 (5 bases). The CDR3 runs to 16 residues. The germline V and J ends were trimmed by 3 bases and 7 bases, with 21 bases remaining between them. Germline assignment: CDR1 KGHSH and CDR2 LQKENI. In nucleotides, the CDR3 is TGTGCCAGCTCACCCTCCGGGGTCGGGGGTAAGAGTGGCTACACCTTC. This codes for CASSPSGVGGKSGYTF.

V and J are TRBV11-3 and TRBJ1-4, with 11 bases that match TRBD1. Germline V CDR1 and CDR2: SGHNT, YENEEA. Trimming took 5 bases from V and 7 from J; bases not matched to a gene: 6. The CDR3 has 15 amino acids. CDR3 nucleotides: TGTGCCAGCAGCCCCGTCGGGACAGGGGGTGAAAAACTGTTTTTT. Amino acid sequence: CASSPVGTGGEKLFF.

The chain has TRBV6-4 and TRBJ1-2; a weak D match, TRBD1 (5 bases). V was trimmed by 6 bases and J by 8 bases, leaving 19 bases between them. CDR1 MRHNA and CDR2 SNTAGT come from the germline V gene. The CDR3 totals 14 residues. This CDR3 reads CASRDLDRDSGYTF. In DNA form, the CDR3 reads TGTGCCAGCAGGGACCTCGACCGGGACTCAGGCTACACCTTC.

This chain links TRBV11-2 with TRBJ2-3, with 8 bases lining up with TRBD1. CDR1 and CDR2 from the germline V gene are SGHAT and FQNNGV. The CDR3 runs 17 residues. The V and J ends lost 0 bases and 6 bases, in that order; junction bases with no gene match: 11. The CDR3 DNA is TGTGCCAGCAGCTTAGATCTTGGGACAGGTTCTTCGGATACGCAGTATTTT. It specifies CASSLDLGTGSSDTQYF.

Notes on this clone: This sample also contains other DNA sequences that code for the same CDR3. CDR3 DNA: TGTGCCAGCAGTGAAAGCGGGGGGTGGGATACGCAGTATTTT. Its translation is CASSESGGWDTQYF. V usage is TRBV2 and J usage is TRBJ2-3, with TRBD2 matching over 9 bases. CDR1 SNHLY and CDR2 FYNNEI come from the germline V gene. V lost 2 bases, J lost 6 bases, and 3 bases stayed unmatched. The CDR3 is 14 residues long. Based on the CDR3 plus reference TRBV2 and TRBJ2-3, the full variable domain is EPEVTQTPSHQVTQMGQEVILRCVPISNHLYFYWYRQILGQKVEFLVSFYNNEISEKSEIFDDQFSVERPDGSNFTLKIRSTKLEDSAMYFCASSESGGWDTQYFGPGTRLTVL.

This chain joins TRBV6-1 and TRBJ2-3; TRBD2 is a possible D gene (6 bases). CDR1 is MNHNS and CDR2 is SASEGT in the germline V gene. V was cut by 10 bases and J by 0 bases, with 14 bases left in between. This CDR3 is built from 14 residues. CDR3 bases: TGTGCCATCGCGGGGCGGCTCAGCACAGATACGCAGTATTTT. As protein: CAIAGRLSTDTQYF.

The gene calls are TRBV11-2 and TRBJ2-1; D gene unclear. The germline CDR1 and CDR2 sequences are SGHAT and FQNNGV. This CDR3 is built from 13 residues. Trimming took 0 bases from V and 10 from J, leaving 10 bases between them. CDR3 amino acids: CASSLDRVGEQFF. The CDR3 coding sequence is TGTGCCAGCAGCTTAGATCGCGTCGGGGAGCAGTTCTTC.

The chain carries TRBV10-3 and TRBJ1-5; possible D gene TRBD1, 6 bases. V was pared by 8 bases and J by 4 bases, with 12 bases between. CDR3 size: 13 residues. The V gene's germline CDR1 is ENHRY and CDR2 SYGVKD. CDR3 sequence reads: CAIGTQGNQPQHF. CDR3 DNA sequence: TGTGCCATCGGTACACAGGGAAATCAGCCCCAGCATTTT.

V and J are TRBV19 and TRBJ1-4; TRBD1 aligns across 12 bases. CDR1 and CDR2 from the germline V gene are LNHDA and SQIVND (reference sequence). V gave up 5 bases and J gave up 8 bases; unmatched junction bases: 6. The CDR3 extends over 15 amino acids. CDR3 DNA sequence: TGTGCCAGTAGTGCCCGGGACAGGGGGCAGGAAAAACTGTTTTTT. Its translation: CASSARDRGQEKLFF. The complete variable domain, with remaining parts taken from reference TRBV19 and TRBJ1-4, reads DGGITQSPKYLFRKEGQNVTLSCEQNLNHDAMYWYRQDPGQGLRLIYYSQIVNDFQKGDIAEGYSVSREKKESFPLTVTSAQKNPTAFYLCASSARDRGQEKLFFGSGTQLSVL.

This chain links TRBV4-1 with TRBJ2-7; 7 bases fit TRBD1. With 0 bases clipped from V and 6 bases from J, the junction kept 2 bases outside the gene matches. Germline V gene lookup returns CDR1 MGHRA and CDR2 YSYEKL. The CDR3 runs to 13 residues. CDR3: CASSQETGFEQYF. The CDR3 region has the DNA TGCGCCAGCAGCCAAGAGACAGGGTTCGAGCAGTACTTC.

This chain connects TRBV5-5 to TRBJ1-3, with TRBD1 identical over 7 bases. Looked up from germline, CDR1 is SGHKS and CDR2 is YYEKEE (reference sequence). There are 17 residues in the CDR3. The trim removed 2 bases at V and 1 base at J, leaving 9 bases unmatched. The CDR3: CASSFRQGGVSGNTIYF. CDR3 in DNA: TGTGCCAGCAGCTTCCGACAGGGTGGTGTATCTGGAAACACCATATATTTT.

This chain uses TRBV6-6 with TRBJ1-1; D perhaps matches TRBD1 (5 bases). Germline CDR1 reads MNHNY; CDR2 reads SVGAGI (reference sequence). V was clipped by 3 bases and J by 6 bases, with 11 bases between them. The CDR3 extends over 13 amino acids. The chain's CDR3 is CASSYGGNAEAFF. Written as DNA, the CDR3 is TGTGCCAGCAGTTATGGGGGTAACGCTGAAGCTTTCTTT.

The chain joins TRBV7-3 to TRBJ2-1, with 9 bases identical to TRBD2. The CDR3 is 17 amino acids. The V segment lost 5 bases and the J segment 2 bases; nucleotides outside the gene matches: 10. Germline CDR1 is SGHTA and CDR2 is FQGTGA. The CDR3 reads CASSPGPSGDPYNEQFF. The CDR3, as DNA: TGTGCCAGCAGCCCAGGTCCTAGCGGGGACCCCTACAATGAGCAGTTCTTC.